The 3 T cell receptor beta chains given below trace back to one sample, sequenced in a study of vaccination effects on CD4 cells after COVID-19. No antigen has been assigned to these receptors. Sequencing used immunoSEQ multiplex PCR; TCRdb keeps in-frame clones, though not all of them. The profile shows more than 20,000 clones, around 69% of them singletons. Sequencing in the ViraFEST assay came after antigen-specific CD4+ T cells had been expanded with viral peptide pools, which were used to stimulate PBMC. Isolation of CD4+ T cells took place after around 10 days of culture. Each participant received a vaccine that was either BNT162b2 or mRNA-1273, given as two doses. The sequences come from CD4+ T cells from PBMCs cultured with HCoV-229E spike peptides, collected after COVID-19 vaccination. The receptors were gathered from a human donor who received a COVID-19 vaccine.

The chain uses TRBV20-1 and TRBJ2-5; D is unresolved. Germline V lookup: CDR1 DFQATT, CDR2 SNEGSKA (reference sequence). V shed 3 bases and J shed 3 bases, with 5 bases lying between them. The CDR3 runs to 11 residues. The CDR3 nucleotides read TGCAGTGCTAGCACTAAAGAGACCCAGTACTTC. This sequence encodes CSASTKETQYF.

The CDR3 region has the DNA TGTGCCAGCAGACATCTAAGCACCAACGAGCAGTACTTC. Amino acid sequence: CASRHLSTNEQYF. The chain is built from TRBV5-6 and TRBJ2-7, with D unclear. The germline V gene encodes CDR1 SGHDT and CDR2 YYEEEE. The length of the CDR3 is 13 residues. V was pared by 5 bases and J by 5 bases, with 14 bases between.

CDR3 protein: CASGRGALQETQYF. CDR3 DNA: TGTGCTAGTGGGCGAGGGGCCCTCCAAGAGACCCAGTACTTC. The chain recombines TRBV12-5 with TRBJ2-5, with D perhaps TRBD1 or TRBD2 (5 bases each). Germline V gene data show CDR1 as LGHNT and CDR2 as FRNRAP. Trimming pared 6 bases from V and 1 base from J, leaving 12 bases between. There are 14 residues in the CDR3. Full variable domain (rest looked up from reference TRBV12-5 and TRBJ2-5): DARVTQTPRHKVTEMGQEVTMRCQPILGHNTVFWYRQTMMQGLELLAYFRNRAPLDDSGMPKDRFSAEMPDATLATLKIQPSEPRDSAVYFCASGRGALQETQYFGPGTRLLVL.